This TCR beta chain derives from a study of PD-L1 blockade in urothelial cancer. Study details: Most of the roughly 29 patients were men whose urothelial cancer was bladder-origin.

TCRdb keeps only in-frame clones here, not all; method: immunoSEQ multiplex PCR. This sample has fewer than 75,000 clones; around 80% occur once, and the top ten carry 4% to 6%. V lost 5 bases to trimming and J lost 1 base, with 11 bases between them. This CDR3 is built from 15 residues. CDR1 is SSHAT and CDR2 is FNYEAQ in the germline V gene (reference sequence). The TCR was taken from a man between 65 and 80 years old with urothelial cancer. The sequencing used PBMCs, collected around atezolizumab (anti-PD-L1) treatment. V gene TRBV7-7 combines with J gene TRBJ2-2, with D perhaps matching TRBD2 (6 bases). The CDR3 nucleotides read TGTGCCAGCAGCCGGGACTTCCAGAACACCGGGGAGCTGTTTTTT. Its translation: CASSRDFQNTGELFF.